This T cell receptor (beta chain) appears in the sequencing data of a study of blood T cell repertoires in COVID-19. Study-wide context: Both acute and convalescent COVID-19 samples were obtained from the United States, Italy and Spain. T cells, B-cell-depleted T cells, or PBMCs provided the cDNA or gDNA that served as material.

Some clones are missing from TCRdb's copy, which holds only in-frame ones; the method was immunoSEQ multiplex PCR. The repertoire includes 180,000 or so clones, 86% of them detected once, and 2.5% to 3% sits in the top ten. This CDR3 has 16 residues. Trimming shortened V by 3 bases and J by 7 bases, and 19 bases separated the two germline ends. Germline loops: CDR1 MDHEN, CDR2 SYDVKM. The clonotype was recovered from a woman aged 25-40 years with active or convalescent COVID-19. V usage is TRBV28 and J usage is TRBJ2-1, with a possible D match to TRBD2 (6 bases). Sequences were obtained from peripheral blood. The CDR3 loop reads CASSFILGDWENEQFF. The DNA of the CDR3 is TGTGCCAGCAGTTTTATATTGGGGGACTGGGAGAATGAGCAGTTCTTC.